The entry that follows covers one T cell receptor beta chain sequence. Antigen specificity is unknown. Germline CDR1 reads MDHEN; CDR2 reads SYDVKM. The CDR3 loop spans 15 amino acids. The V end lost 3 bases, the J end lost 1 base, and 9 bases lay between the germline ends. The data belong to a study of OX40 agonist ivuxolimab in advanced cancers. Whole-study results and caveats: What antigens the expanded peripheral T cells recognized was never established.

Assay: immunoSEQ multiplex PCR; the TCRdb copy retains only in-frame clones and omits some. The sample has roughly 67,000 clones, 70% to 85% seen once; the top ten hold about 1.6%. V gene TRBV28 combines with J gene TRBJ2-2; D remains unclear. Specimen: CD4+ or CD8+ T cells sorted from blood, collected in a trial of the OX40 agonist ivuxolimab. This receptor was taken from an adult with an advanced solid tumor such as melanoma, head and neck, liver or kidney cancer. CDR3 sequence reads: CASSFWEENTGELFF. CDR3 nucleotides: TGTGCCAGCAGTTTTTGGGAAGAGAACACCGGGGAGCTGTTTTTT.